One sample yielded the 10 T cell receptor beta chains listed below, sequenced in a study of early T cells in non-severe SARS-CoV-2 infection. TCRdb called the 5' RACE reads again in MiXCR, with one record for every CDR3 protein. The sample records tens of thousands of distinct CDR3 sequences, approximately 6.2% being singletons. Sequencing used whole blood. The receptor set was obtained from an adult who was a healthcare worker with PCR-confirmed SARS-CoV-2 infection or an uninfected control (not recorded which).

This clonotype was detected ten times or more. The chain combines TRBV5-1 with TRBJ2-5; tentatively, D is TRBD1 (5 bases). This CDR3 spans 16 amino acids. CDR1 SGHRS and CDR2 YFSETQ come from the germline V gene. V was shortened by 4 bases and J by 1 base, with 17 bases between the two germline ends. Here the CDR3 reads CASSPGPRQSQETQYF. The CDR3 DNA is TGCGCCAGCAGCCCTGGACCAAGACAGTCCCAAGAGACCCAGTACTTC.

This clonotype has a count of ten or more. The chain joins TRBV20-1 to TRBJ2-1, with D tentatively TRBD1 or TRBD2 (5 bases each). The CDR3 loop spans 14 amino acids. Deletions cut 4 bases from V and 7 bases from J, with 17 bases between. Germline loops: CDR1 DFQATT, CDR2 SNEGSKA (reference sequence). CDR3: CSATGPLSRNEQFF. CDR3 DNA sequence: TGCAGTGCTACGGGGCCACTCTCTCGTAATGAGCAGTTCTTC.

This clonotype was observed at least ten times. The chain uses TRBV20-1 and TRBJ2-3; the match to TRBD2 covers 12 bases. Germline assignment: CDR1 DFQATT and CDR2 SNEGSKA (reference sequence). The CDR3 totals 16 residues. The trim removed 6 bases at V and 0 bases at J, leaving 7 bases unmatched. CDR3 in amino acids: CSASHGLAGSTDTQYF. The CDR3 region has the DNA TGCAGTGCATCCCATGGACTAGCGGGAAGCACAGATACGCAGTATTTT.

This clonotype was detected only a few times. This rearrangement joins TRBV2 to TRBJ1-1; 7 nucleotides align to TRBD1. The CDR3 has 14 residues. In germline, CDR1 is SNHLY, CDR2 FYNNEI. Trimming removed 7 bases from V and 4 bases from J; junction bases left unmatched: 9. CDR3 sequence (DNA): TGTGCCAGCAATCTACAGGGGAGCAGCACTGAAGCTTTCTTT. This sequence encodes CASNLQGSSTEAFF.

V is TRBV7-2 and J is TRBJ1-1; a weak D match, TRBD1 (5 bases). The V gene lost 2 bases and the J gene lost 10 bases, with 17 bases spanning the gap. The CDR3 consists of 14 residues. From germline, CDR1 is SGHTA and CDR2 FQGNSA. DNA of the CDR3: TGTGCCAGCAGCTTATCGTGGGGCGGGTTGGGAGCTTTCTTT. Its translation: CASSLSWGGLGAFF.

The CDR3: CASSQAQGYTEAFF. CDR3 sequence (DNA): TGTGCCAGCAGCCAAGCACAGGGGTACACTGAAGCTTTCTTT. V is TRBV3-1 and J is TRBJ1-1; 7 bases align to TRBD1. CDR1 and CDR2 from the germline V gene are LGHDT and YNNKEL (reference sequence). The V segment lost 1 base and the J segment 3 bases; nucleotides outside the gene matches: 2. The CDR3 is 14 residues long.

This clonotype was observed many times. V is TRBV5-6 and J is TRBJ2-4, with TRBD1 matching over 7 bases. The germline V gene has CDR1 SGHDT and CDR2 YYEEEE. Germline trimming cut 5 bases from V and 7 bases from J; bases unmatched to any gene: 12. This CDR3 is built from 15 residues. The CDR3, as DNA: TGTGCCAGCAGGATGCGAGGGGGCGGAATTAACATTCAGTACTTC. Translation: CASRMRGGGINIQYF.

The table lists this clonotype with many counts. This sequence joins TRBV5-6 and TRBJ1-4; D remains unclear. CDR3 length equals 13 residues. Trimming pared 1 base from V and 6 bases from J, leaving 7 bases between. From germline, CDR1 is SGHDT and CDR2 YYEEEE. The CDR3 here is CASSLSYDEKLFF. For the CDR3, the DNA is TGTGCCAGCAGCTTGAGTTATGATGAAAAACTGTTTTTT.

A note on this clonotype: Mismatch with germline at one junction end may stem from a read error. V usage is TRBV28 and J usage is TRBJ2-7; weak D call: TRBD2 (6 bases). This CDR3 is 14 amino acids long. Germline V gene data show CDR1 as MDHEN and CDR2 as SYDVKM. CDR3 protein: CASSPPGLAYERYF. Here the CDR3 DNA reads TGTGCCAGCAGTCCCCCGGGACTCGCCTACGAGCGGTACTTC.

This clonotype appeared a few times. The chain has TRBV12-3 or TRBV12-4 and TRBJ1-3; possible D gene TRBD1, 5 bases. V lost 2 bases, J lost 0 bases, and 11 bases lay in between. The CDR3 sequence is 16 residues long. The CDR3 nucleotides read TGTGCCAGCAGTTTATACTCCGGGGGCTCTGGAAACACCATATATTTT. Translating gives CASSLYSGGSGNTIYF.